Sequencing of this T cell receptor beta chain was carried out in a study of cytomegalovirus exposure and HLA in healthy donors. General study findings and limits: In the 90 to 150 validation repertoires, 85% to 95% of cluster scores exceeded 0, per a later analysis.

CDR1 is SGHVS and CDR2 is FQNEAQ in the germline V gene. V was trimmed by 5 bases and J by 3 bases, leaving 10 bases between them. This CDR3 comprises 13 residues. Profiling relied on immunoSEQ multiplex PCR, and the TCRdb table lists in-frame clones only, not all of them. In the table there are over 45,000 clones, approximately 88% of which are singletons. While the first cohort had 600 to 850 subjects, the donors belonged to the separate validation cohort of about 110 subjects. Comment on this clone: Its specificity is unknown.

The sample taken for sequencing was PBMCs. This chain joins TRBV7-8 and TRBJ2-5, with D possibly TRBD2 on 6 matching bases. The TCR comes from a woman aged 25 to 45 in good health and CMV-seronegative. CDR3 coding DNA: TGTGCCAGCAGCCCGGGACTGGAAGAGACCCAGTACTTC. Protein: CASSPGLEETQYF.